The clone carrying this TCR beta chain was seen a single time. Its antigen is not known. This record belongs to a study of cytomegalovirus exposure and HLA in healthy donors. After removal of 6 bases from V and 4 bases from J, the junction contained 4 bases not matched to a gene. The CDR3 is 15 residues long. CDR1 and CDR2 (germline): MNHEY, SVGAGI. With 60 Vbeta and 13 Jbeta primers, the PCR was carried out. Repertoires were generated with immunoSEQ multiplex PCR, while TCRdb's copy carries only in-frame clones and drops some. In the table there are about 180,000 clones, more than 70% of which are singletons. All donors participated as healthy donors of bone marrow. Overall study results and limits: It was taken for granted in presence/absence analyses that sequencing depth across donors was roughly uniform. A link between a missense DCLRE1C variant and TCR beta V- and J-gene trimming emerged from a later analysis. Previous analysis showed most TCR beta V segments were productive about 87% or about 30% of the time.

The sample taken for sequencing was PBMCs. The sequence was collected from a girl between 5 and 17 years old in good health and CMV-seropositive. The chain has TRBV6-5 and TRBJ2-3, with 13 bases that match TRBD2. Written as DNA, the CDR3 is TGTGCCAGCAGCAGGACTAGCGGGAGCCCAGATACGCAGTATTTT. Translated, it gives CASSRTSGSPDTQYF.